This T cell receptor beta chain was profiled in a study of low-dose radiotherapy and immunotherapy resistance in tumors. Background on the study: One day prior to radiation and immunotherapy, intravenous cyclophosphamide at 200 mg/m2 was given, repeated every two weeks. A daily 300 mg dose of oral aspirin was taken by patients for four cycles from cycle 1 day 1.

First-strand cDNA used TRAV- and TRBV-specific primers, covering alpha and beta chains. A constant-region primer paired with the V-primer adapter amplified TCRs over about 20 PCR cycles. One entry per CDR3 protein results from TCRdb running MiXCR on the reads. Among about 39,000 distinct CDR3 sequences listed, around a third were seen once. Time point reported: before trial treatment. Every donor's regimen consisted of nivolumab, ipilimumab, aspirin, low-dose cyclophosphamide and low-dose radiotherapy. Each patient who was eligible had an advanced solid tumor with no tumor-infiltrating lymphocytes. By frequency in the sample, this clonotype is medium-sized (0.01 to 0.1%). The TCR originated in a male donor with gallbladder cancer. The source was PBMCs, collected before treatment.

The CDR3 sequence: CASSSSGRAGDTQYF. The CDR3 bases are TGTGCCAGCAGCTCTAGCGGGAGGGCCGGGGATACGCAGTATTTT. The chain combines TRBV28 with TRBJ2-3; 12 nucleotides match TRBD2. The CDR3 is 15 amino acids. Germline CDR1 reads MDHEN; CDR2 reads SYDVKM. Losses at the gene ends were 6 bases for V and 6 bases for J; bases not matched to a gene: 7.